This T cell receptor beta chain emerged from a study of cytomegalovirus exposure and HLA in healthy donors. CDR1 is MNHEY, CDR2 SVGAGI, per germline. V was clipped by 7 bases and J by 9 bases, with 10 bases between them. CDR3 length equals 11 residues. In the case of this clone: The antigen is not known.

The donors, nominally healthy at sampling, likely had unrecorded immune exposures. Overall study findings and caveats: Three CMV-associated chains were confirmed in vitro to be specific for CMV antigens. Common viral pathogens were later found to be apparently linked to several of the most significant clusters. Some V segments could not be told apart, so they were left out, TRBV6-2 and TRBV6-3 among them.

Amplification used 60 Vbeta primers and 13 Jbeta primers. TCRdb's copy holds only in-frame clones and misses some; the assay was immunoSEQ multiplex PCR. The sample has more than 150,000 clones; over 80% are singletons. Sequenced input: PBMCs. This clonotype originated in a young woman in good health and CMV-seronegative. The chain employs TRBV6-5 and TRBJ2-1; D is uncertain. The CDR3 loop is CASTARGEQFF. The CDR3, as DNA: TGTGCCAGCACCGCTCGAGGTGAGCAGTTCTTC.